This T cell receptor beta chain was sequenced during a study of blood T cell repertoires in COVID-19. The CDR3 is 15 residues long. Trimming removed 2 bases at V and 4 bases at J, with 15 bases between. Germline CDR1 SGHTS, CDR2 YDEGEE. Data came from immunoSEQ multiplex PCR; TCRdb stores just in-frame clones and leaves some out. Of about 200,000 clones in the sample, 86% are singletons; the top ten hold about 9.4%. This receptor was obtained from a woman between 50 and 59 years old with COVID-19, enrolled during active disease. The genes are TRBV5-8 and TRBJ1-1; a possible D gene is TRBD1 (5 bases). Sequences were obtained from peripheral blood. The CDR3 spells CASSLFGGGGTEAFF. For the CDR3, the DNA is TGTGCCAGCAGCTTATTCGGTGGGGGGGGCACTGAAGCTTTCTTT.